The rows below give T cell receptor beta chains drawn from one sample of a study of somatic mutations in cytotoxic T cells in rheumatoid arthritis. Here immunoSEQ multiplex PCR was the method, and the copy in TCRdb shows in-frame clones only, minus some. Found here are thousands of clones, 70% to 85% of them singletons; the top ten hold about 37%. The sequenced material came from CD8+ T cells sorted from blood. These receptors were obtained from a woman aged 45 to 65 in good health. CDR3s include the opening cysteine and the closing phenylalanine or tryptophan. A D gene is named only where the DNA matches it firmly. Only some rows state a clone size, as once, few, many or a class for expanded clones.

.	.	TRBJ1-5	TRBV28	CASSRHRAGQPQHF	TGTGCCAGCAGCCGTCACAGGGCGGGTCAGCCCCAGCATTTT
TRBD1	.	TRBJ2-1	TRBV7-2	CASKGQGNEQFF	TGTGCCAGCAAGGGACAGGGGAATGAGCAGTTCTTC
TRBD1	.	TRBJ2-3	TRBV27	CASSTDRELDTQYF	TGTGCCAGCAGCACGGACAGGGAATTAGATACGCAGTATTTT
TRBD1	once	TRBJ1-2	TRBV10-3	CATGGQAHYGYTF	TGTGCCACCGGAGGACAGGCTCACTATGGCTACACCTTC
TRBD1	.	TRBJ2-7	TRBV4-1	CASSQAGRTGVAGGLHEQYF	TGCGCCAGCAGCCAAGCGGGTAGGACAGGGGTTGCCGGGGGTCTCCACGAGCAGTACTTC
TRBD2	.	TRBJ2-5	TRBV5-6	CASSEPGLAGDTGETQYF	TGTGCCAGCAGCGAGCCGGGACTAGCGGGGGATACAGGGGAGACCCAGTACTTC
TRBD1	.	TRBJ2-7	TRBV27	CASSSWDRVNEQYF	TGTGCCAGCAGTTCCTGGGACAGGGTTAACGAGCAGTACTTC
TRBD2	few	TRBJ2-2	TRBV4-2	CASSKSSGGLFGELFF	TGTGCCAGCAGCAAATCAAGCGGGGGCCTTTTCGGGGAGCTGTTTTTT
TRBD1	once	TRBJ2-7	TRBV27	CASSSPGQGSYEQYF	TGTGCCAGCAGTTCACCGGGACAGGGCTCCTACGAGCAGTACTTC
.	.	TRBJ2-2	TRBV5-1	CASSSDSNTGELFF	TGCGCCAGCAGCTCCGACAGTAATACCGGGGAGCTGTTTTTT
.	.	TRBJ1-5	TRBV19	CASSMGAGNQPQHF	TGTGCCAGTAGTATGGGGGCTGGAAATCAGCCCCAGCATTTT
TRBD2	medium-sized	TRBJ2-5	TRBV19	CASSRGLAVQETQYF	TGTGCCAGTAGTAGGGGACTAGCGGTCCAAGAGACCCAGTACTTC
.	.	TRBJ2-1	TRBV6-4	CASSDSDNNEQFF	TGTGCCAGCAGTGACTCGGACAACAATGAGCAGTTCTTC
.	.	TRBJ1-1	TRBV28	CASSSYRETDTEAFF	TGTGCCAGCAGTTCGTACAGGGAAACGGACACTGAAGCTTTCTTT
.	.	TRBJ1-6	TRBV10-3	CAIRAIDSPLHF	TGTGCCATCAGAGCTATAGATTCACCCCTCCACTTT
.	.	TRBJ2-5	TRBV28	CASSLTSGLPLKETQYF	TGTGCCAGCAGTTTAACCTCCGGACTACCACTAAAAGAGACCCAGTACTTC
TRBD1	medium-sized	TRBJ2-1	TRBV19	CASRDRHETVSNEQFF	TGTGCCAGTCGGGACAGGCATGAGACTGTTTCTAATGAGCAGTTCTTC
TRBD1	.	TRBJ2-7	TRBV6-6	CASKIETGAYEQYF	TGTGCCAGCAAAATCGAAACAGGGGCCTACGAGCAGTACTTC
.	.	TRBJ1-4	TRBV27	CASSFRGSIGPTNEKLFF	TGTGCCAGCAGTTTTCGGGGGTCTATAGGTCCAACTAATGAAAAACTGTTTTTT
TRBD1	.	TRBJ2-5	TRBV28	CASSLRGTGWETQYF	TGTGCCAGCAGTCTCCGCGGGACAGGGTGGGAGACCCAGTACTTC
.	.	TRBJ2-7	TRBV12-2	CASRLVGFRGLGGSIYEQYF	TGTGCAAGTCGCTTAGTAGGGTTCAGGGGGCTGGGGGGGAGTATCTACGAGCAGTACTTC
.	few	TRBJ2-4	TRBV7-6	CASSLTGSGENIQYF	TGTGCCAGCAGCTTAACAGGGAGTGGCGAAAACATTCAGTACTTC
TRBD2	.	TRBJ2-3	TRBV2	CASSVRTSGGTTDTQYF	TGTGCCAGCAGTGTGCGGACTAGCGGGGGGACCACAGATACGCAGTATTTT
.	.	TRBJ2-5	TRBV27	CASSPTTYRGQETQYF	TGTGCCAGCAGTCCTACGACCTATCGAGGGCAAGAGACCCAGTACTTC
TRBD1	.	TRBJ2-7	TRBV11-3	CASSLAQGSGYEQYF	TGTGCCAGCAGCTTAGCACAGGGGAGTGGGTACGAGCAGTACTTC
.	.	TRBJ2-7	TRBV13	CASSLLGASASYEQYF	TGTGCCAGCAGCTTATTGGGCGCGTCAGCTTCCTACGAGCAGTACTTC
.	few	TRBJ1-2	TRBV30	CAWSVRWAPVNYGYTF	TGTGCCTGGAGTGTACGTTGGGCCCCGGTGAACTATGGCTACACCTTC
.	.	TRBJ2-3	TRBV5-1	CASSLPPNTDTQYF	TGCGCCAGCAGCCTCCCACCTAACACAGATACGCAGTATTTT
.	few	TRBJ1-1	TRBV6-5	CASSEAGLTEAFF	TGTGCCAGCAGTGAAGCAGGGCTCACTGAAGCTTTCTTT
.	.	TRBJ2-7	TRBV19	CASSYRVGFYEQYF	TGTGCCAGTAGTTACAGGGTCGGCTTCTACGAGCAGTACTTC
TRBD2	.	TRBJ2-1	TRBV7-2	CASSKAGAAGLYNEQFF	TGTGCCAGCAGCAAAGCGGGGGCCGCCGGCCTCTACAATGAGCAGTTCTTC
.	.	TRBJ1-1	TRBV7-2	CASSFGGGTEAFF	TGTGCCAGCAGCTTCGGCGGGGGGACTGAAGCTTTCTTT